The 21 T cell receptor beta chains below were found in one sample sequenced in a study of PD-1 blockade in classical Hodgkin lymphoma. Profiling relied on immunoSEQ multiplex PCR, and the TCRdb table lists in-frame clones only, not all of them. The sample contains 9,500 to 15,000 clones, more than 60% of which appear only once. All patients experienced relapse after autologous stem cell transplantation, and brentuximab vedotin exposure was variable. Purification of CD4+ T cells from thawed PBMCs was achieved by magnetic negative selection. The specimen was CD4+ T cells from blood, collected at baseline. Every receptor here comes from a human donor with classical Hodgkin lymphoma.

The chain couples TRBV18 to TRBJ1-6, with TRBD1 matching over 7 bases. CDR3 length: 15 amino acids. The V gene's germline CDR1 is KGHSH and CDR2 LQKENI. The V segment lost 2 bases and the J segment 7 bases; nucleotides outside the gene matches: 5. CDR3 bases: TGTGCCAGCTCACCAGAGGGGACAGTAAATTCACCCCTCCACTTT. Its protein product is CASSPEGTVNSPLHF.

The rearrangement uses TRBV30 and TRBJ2-3; unclear D gene. CDR3 length: 13 amino acids. V dropped 4 bases and J dropped 4 bases, with 12 bases sitting between them. Looked up from germline, CDR1 is GTSNPN and CDR2 is SVGIG (reference sequence). CDR3 in DNA: TGTGCCTGGACCAGGTCCGTCGCAGATACGCAGTATTTT. As protein: CAWTRSVADTQYF.

This clone was picked up a small number of times. CDR3 DNA: TGTGCCAGCAGAGAGACAGGGTTGGCTGAAGCTTTCTTT. It translates to CASRETGLAEAFF. V is TRBV25-1 and J is TRBJ1-1, with 7 bases identical to TRBD1. The J segment lost 6 bases and the V segment lost 6 bases, leaving 7 bases of the junction unmatched. CDR3 length equals 13 residues. Germline V gene lookup returns CDR1 MGHDK and CDR2 SYGVNS.

The chain combines TRBV7-2 with TRBJ1-4; TRBD1 matches 9 bases. Germline V gene lookup returns CDR1 SGHTA and CDR2 FQGNSA. V was pared by 1 base and J by 3 bases, with 6 bases of the junction left unmatched. The length of the CDR3 is 17 residues. This CDR3 reads CASSLGGQGMANEKLFF. The DNA of the CDR3 is TGTGCCAGCAGCTTAGGGGGACAGGGTATGGCTAATGAAAAACTGTTTTTT. The full variable domain, with the rest looked up from reference TRBV7-2 and TRBJ1-4, is GAGVSQSPSNKVTEKGKDVELRCDPISGHTALYWYRQSLGQGLEFLIYFQGNSAPDKSGLPSDRFSAERTGGSVSTLTIQRTQQEDSAVYLCASSLGGQGMANEKLFFGSGTQLSVL.

The chain is built from TRBV18 and TRBJ2-1; 8 nucleotides agree with TRBD1. With 2 bases clipped from V and 9 bases from J, the junction kept 6 bases outside the gene matches. In germline, CDR1 is KGHSH, CDR2 LQKENI. This CDR3 has 14 residues. The CDR3 DNA reads as TGTGCCAGCTCACCAACGTCGCAGGGGGCTGAGCAGTTCTTC. It yields the protein CASSPTSQGAEQFF.

This rearrangement joins TRBV19 to TRBJ2-5, with no clear D. The germline V and J ends were trimmed by 6 bases and 5 bases, with 13 bases remaining between them. CDR3 size: 13 residues. From germline, CDR1 is LNHDA and CDR2 SQIVND (reference sequence). The CDR3 DNA reads as TGTGCCAGTAGCCCTGCCGGGTTGGAGACCCAGTACTTC. Protein sequence: CASSPAGLETQYF.

The rearrangement joins TRBV19 to TRBJ2-7; no definite D call. Trimming took 2 bases from V and 1 from J, leaving 9 bases between them. The germline V gene has CDR1 LNHDA and CDR2 SQIVND (reference sequence). The CDR3 is made up of 14 amino acids. The CDR3 region is CASSIRAASYEQYF. The CDR3 DNA reads TGTGCCAGTAGTATACGAGCAGCATCCTACGAGCAGTACTTC.

The chain employs TRBV28 and TRBJ2-1, with D uncertain. CDR3 length equals 14 residues. The V and J ends lost 7 bases and 5 bases respectively, with 15 bases between them. Germline V gene data show CDR1 as MDHEN and CDR2 as SYDVKM. CDR3 DNA sequence: TGTGCCAGCACTCCCTTCGGCCGTAACAATGAGCAGTTCTTC. Translation: CASTPFGRNNEQFF.

As concerns this clone: Other DNA sequences within the sample encode an identical CDR3. The CDR3 is CASSGRRGATDTQYF. CDR3 in DNA: TGTGCCAGCAGTGGAAGGCGGGGGGCAACAGATACGCAGTATTTT. This chain links TRBV6-1 with TRBJ2-3; 8 bases map to TRBD2. This CDR3 has 15 amino acids. Germline V gene lookup returns CDR1 MNHNS and CDR2 SASEGT. V lost 4 bases to trimming and J lost 3 bases; unmatched junction nucleotides: 6.

In this sample, this clone turned up once. The V call is TRBV10-3, the J call TRBJ2-4; 10 bases map to TRBD2. Per the germline V gene, CDR1 is ENHRY and CDR2 is SYGVKD. The trim removed 2 bases at V and 1 base at J, leaving 14 bases unmatched. The CDR3 is made up of 20 amino acids. CDR3: CAISEIPSGGLRVAKNIQYF. The DNA of the CDR3 is TGTGCCATCAGTGAGATTCCTAGCGGGGGTTTAAGGGTGGCCAAAAACATTCAGTACTTC.

The chain has TRBV4-3 and TRBJ2-7, with 9 bases fitting TRBD2. The V gene end was trimmed by 0 bases and the J gene end by 2 bases; junction bases not matched to a gene: 5. The germline V gene has CDR1 LGHNA and CDR2 YSLEER. The CDR3 has 16 amino acids. CDR3: CASSQDSGSGAYEQYF. The CDR3 nucleotides are TGCGCCAGCAGCCAAGATAGCGGGAGTGGCGCCTACGAGCAGTACTTC.

The chain employs TRBV19 and TRBJ1-6; D is unresolved. The CDR3 contains 15 residues. Trimming stripped 6 bases from V and 7 bases from J, with 16 bases between. Per germline, CDR1 LNHDA and CDR2 SQIVND (reference sequence). CDR3 residues: CASRQRVFGNSPLHF. CDR3 coding DNA: TGTGCCAGTAGACAGAGGGTTTTCGGGAATTCACCCCTCCACTTT.

The rearrangement links TRBV11-1 to TRBJ2-7; D possibly matches TRBD1 or TRBD2 (5 bases each). The CDR3 length is 15 residues. Germline loops: CDR1 SGHAT, CDR2 FQDESV (reference sequence). Between the trimmed V and J ends, which lost 1 base and 3 bases, there was a span of 13 bases. The CDR3 DNA reads TGTGCCAGCAGCTTAGTAGGGACGGTTTTCTACGAGCAGTACTTC. Translating it yields CASSLVGTVFYEQYF.

The rearrangement uses TRBV10-3 and TRBJ1-2, with TRBD1 matching over 8 bases. CDR3 length equals 15 residues. With V trimmed by 4 bases and J by 1 base, 5 bases remained unmatched. The germline V gene encodes CDR1 ENHRY and CDR2 SYGVKD. The CDR3 loop reads CAISANRGVNYGYTF. The CDR3 bases are TGTGCCATCAGTGCTAACAGGGGGGTTAACTATGGCTACACCTTC.

In its sample, this clone was seen a few times. This rearrangement joins TRBV18 to TRBJ1-2; D perhaps matches TRBD1 (6 bases). Germline CDR1 is KGHSH and CDR2 is LQKENI. There are 13 residues in the CDR3. V was cut by 3 bases and J by 6 bases, with 11 bases left in between. CDR3 protein: CASSPRGGDGYTF. CDR3 sequence (DNA): TGTGCCAGCTCACCCCGGGGGGGCGATGGCTACACCTTC.

The chain combines TRBV28 with TRBJ1-5; TRBD1 is a possible D gene (5 bases). V lost 6 bases and J 6 bases, leaving 21 bases between the germline ends. The V gene's germline CDR1 is MDHEN and CDR2 SYDVKM. This CDR3 is 16 amino acids long. The CDR3 protein is CASRGRDRGEVQPQHF. CDR3 bases: TGTGCCAGCAGGGGTAGAGATAGGGGTGAGGTTCAGCCCCAGCATTTT. The whole variable domain, remainder taken from reference TRBV28 and TRBJ1-5, is DVKVTQSSRYLVKRTGEKVFLECVQDMDHENMFWYRQDPGLGLRLIYFSYDVKMKEKGDIPEGYSVSREKKERFSLILESASTNQTSMYLCASRGRDRGEVQPQHFGDGTRLSIL.

The chain combines TRBV5-1 with TRBJ2-1; no definite D call. Germline CDR1 and CDR2: SGHRS and YFSETQ. The CDR3 length is 14 residues. With 7 bases removed from V and 0 bases from J, the gap between germline ends came to 11 bases. For the CDR3, the DNA is TGCGCCAGCCAGTTCCAGAGCTCCTACAATGAGCAGTTCTTC. It translates to CASQFQSSYNEQFF.

This clone was detected only a few times. The gene calls are TRBV7-3 and TRBJ2-3; TRBD1 matches 12 bases. This CDR3 region has 15 residues. From germline, CDR1 is SGHTA and CDR2 FQGTGA. Losses at the gene ends were 2 bases for V and 6 bases for J; bases not matched to a gene: 3. CDR3 nucleotides: TGTGCCAGCAGCTTAGGGACAGGGGGCTTGGATACGCAGTATTTT. Its protein product is CASSLGTGGLDTQYF.

The chain employs TRBV19 and TRBJ1-2; no definite D call. There are 13 residues in the CDR3. Germline CDR1 is LNHDA and CDR2 is SQIVND (reference sequence). The V and J ends lost 5 bases and 5 bases respectively, with 12 bases between them. The CDR3 sequence is CASSDTWGYGYTF. The CDR3 nucleotides read TGTGCCAGTAGTGACACATGGGGATATGGCTACACCTTC.

V and J are TRBV18 and TRBJ1-2; D is perhaps TRBD1 (6 bases). CDR1 and CDR2 (germline): KGHSH, LQKENI. This CDR3 has 15 amino acids. Trimming took off 0 bases at V and 2 bases at J, with 10 bases between the two ends. The CDR3 protein is CASSPPPGQNYGYTF. The CDR3 bases are TGTGCCAGCTCACCACCCCCCGGACAGAACTATGGCTACACCTTC.

The J gene is TRBJ1-1, the V gene TRBV19, with a possible D match to TRBD1 (5 bases). The CDR3 length is 14 residues. Germline V gene lookup returns CDR1 LNHDA and CDR2 SQIVND (reference sequence). Trimming left V 3 bases short and J 4 bases short, with 12 bases between. The CDR3 region has the DNA TGTGCCAGTAGTATGATGTGGGGCGGCACTGAAGCTTTCTTT. This gives the protein CASSMMWGGTEAFF.